Below, 15 T cell receptor beta chains from the same sample are listed, as sequenced in a study of T cells expressing NK-cell markers. No DNA is given; TCRdb re-called the 5' RACE reads and lists each CDR3 protein once. Its table records over 350,000 distinct CDR3 sequences. The sample consisted of blood T cells: a sorted CD56 or NKG2C T cell subset, CD4+ or CD8+ T cells, or bulk PBMC T cells (not recorded which). Receptors originate from a woman aged 50 to 65 in good health.

The chain combines TRBV7-2 with TRBJ2-1; TCRdb indicates TRBD1, and absent DNA this call remains unverified. CDR1 is SGHTA, CDR2 FQGNSA, per germline. There are 15 residues in the CDR3. The CDR3 protein is CASSLAAGIYNEQFF.

J is TRBJ1-1 and V is TRBV20-1. Germline lookup yields CDR1 DFQATT and CDR2 SNEGSKA (reference sequence). The CDR3 loop spans 11 amino acids. CDR3 region: CSVGRDTEAFF.

The chain has TRBV6-5 and TRBJ1-2. Germline V gene sequence: CDR1 MNHEY, CDR2 SVGAGI. This CDR3 contains 14 residues. This chain's CDR3 is CASSYSSQMGGYTF.

J is TRBJ2-1 and V is TRBV20-1; checking the TCRdb D call of TRBD1 is not possible without DNA. The germline V gene has CDR1 DFQATT and CDR2 SNEGSKA (reference sequence). The CDR3 extends over 16 amino acids. CDR3 sequence: CSARDLTGALVGEQFF.

This chain uses TRBV7-9 with TRBJ2-2; TCRdb's D gene call, TRBD2, goes unchecked for lack of DNA. Germline V CDR1 and CDR2: SEHNR, FQNEAQ (reference sequence). The CDR3 sequence is 14 residues long. The CDR3 loop reads CASAGEGDTGELFF.

The gene calls are TRBV20-1 and TRBJ2-2. CDR1 DFQATT and CDR2 SNEGSKA come from the germline V gene (reference sequence). The CDR3 contains 13 residues. CDR3 residues: CSASSEFTGELFF.

This chain connects TRBV7-9 to TRBJ2-5. This CDR3 has 14 residues. Germline-derived CDR1 and CDR2 are SEHNR and FQNEAQ (reference sequence). The CDR3 spells CASSLGRFGETQYF.

The rearrangement links TRBV7-9 to TRBJ2-1; absent DNA, TCRdb's TRBD2 call cannot be checked. In germline, CDR1 is SEHNR, CDR2 FQNEAQ (reference sequence). This CDR3 spans 17 amino acids. CDR3 sequence reads: CASSPSPSGRGYNEQFF.

The V call is TRBV12-3 or TRBV12-4, the J call TRBJ2-2; no DNA is available, so the TRBD1 call from TCRdb remains unchecked. This CDR3 comprises 14 residues. The CDR3 loop reads CASTLFGATGELFF.

The gene calls are TRBV24-1 and TRBJ2-1; TCRdb outputs TRBD2, but without DNA this stays unchecked. Germline V gives CDR1 KGHDR, CDR2 SFDVKD. The CDR3 runs to 17 residues. This chain's CDR3 is CATSGARAGGPPNEQFF.

The CDR3 sequence is CASGSSRGTDTDTQYF. V gene TRBV10-2 combines with J gene TRBJ2-3; absent DNA, TCRdb's TRBD1 call cannot be checked. In germline, CDR1 is WSHSY, CDR2 SAAADI. The CDR3 covers 16 residues.

V and J are TRBV29-1 and TRBJ2-7. Per germline, CDR1 SQVTM and CDR2 ANQGSEA. The CDR3 spans 14 residues. The CDR3: CSVTLVESSYEQYF.

The chain links TRBV30 to TRBJ2-3; the TRBD1 assignment by TCRdb is unverifiable without DNA. Germline CDR1 is GTSNPN and CDR2 is SVGIG (reference sequence). The CDR3 totals 13 residues. The CDR3 protein is CAWTTGVRDTQYF.

The chain couples TRBV24-1 to TRBJ2-2; TCRdb lists TRBD1, though no DNA is available to test this call. The CDR3 extends over 15 amino acids. The germline V gene has CDR1 KGHDR and CDR2 SFDVKD. The CDR3 spells CAAAQGQGNTGELFF.

This chain connects TRBV29-1 to TRBJ2-1; checking the TCRdb D call of TRBD1 is not possible without DNA. The CDR3 covers 16 residues. Looked up from germline, CDR1 is SQVTM and CDR2 is ANQGSEA. CDR3 in amino acids: CSVELGGRSSYNEQFF.